The 29 T cell receptor beta chains presented below share a single source sample, sequenced in a study of CD8 T cells in ankylosing spondylitis. General observations from the study: The study identified a TCR beta motif of several highly homologous variants that appeared characteristic of ankylosing spondylitis blood.

These receptors' targets are unknown. TCRdb fed the 5' RACE reads into MiXCR, producing one record per CDR3 protein. The sample has about 450,000 distinct CDR3 sequences; roughly a quarter are singletons. Sequencing was carried out using blood, either unsorted or a sorted T cell fraction (not recorded which). The receptor set was obtained from a male donor with ankylosing spondylitis.

This clonotype was seen a few times. The chain joins TRBV29-1 to TRBJ1-1; D unclear. Trimming took 3 bases from V and 5 from J, leaving 13 bases between them. The CDR3 extends over 13 amino acids. Germline CDR1 SQVTM, CDR2 ANQGSEA. The CDR3, as DNA: TGCAGCGTTGATGAGGCCGTGGGAACTGAAGCTTTCTTT. Translated, it gives CSVDEAVGTEAFF. Full variable domain (missing parts from reference TRBV29-1 and TRBJ1-1): SAVISQKPSRDICQRGTSLTIQCQVDSQVTMMFWYRQQPGQSLTLIATANQGSEATYESGFVIDKFPISRPNLTFSTLTVSNMSPEDSSIYLCSVDEAVGTEAFFGQGTRLTVV.

The chain carries TRBV12-3 or TRBV12-4 and TRBJ2-2; D gene ambiguous. Trimming took 3 bases from V and 1 from J, leaving 21 bases between them. This CDR3 is 19 amino acids long. The CDR3 DNA is TGTGCCAGCAGTTTCCAATGGTCGTTTCGGTCCGGGAACACCGGGGAGCTGTTTTTT. It specifies CASSFQWSFRSGNTGELFF.

There are a few counts of this clonotype. The chain has TRBV12-3 or TRBV12-4 and TRBJ1-5, with D perhaps matching TRBD1 (5 bases). Trimming pared 8 bases from V and 0 bases from J, leaving 20 bases between. The CDR3 has 17 residues. The CDR3 spells CASALGGDPLSNQPQHF. The CDR3 nucleotides read TGTGCCAGCGCACTAGGAGGGGACCCCCTTAGCAATCAGCCCCAGCATTTT.

This clonotype was observed once. CDR3 protein: CRGRAGGNYGYTF. Written as DNA, the CDR3 is TGCAGGGGTCGGGCAGGGGGCAACTATGGCTACACCTTC. V and J are TRBV20-1 and TRBJ1-2; 8 positions match TRBD1. From germline, CDR1 is DFQATT and CDR2 SNEGSKA (reference sequence). This CDR3 is 13 amino acids long.

This clonotype was found many times. The chain is built from TRBV28 and TRBJ2-7; D tentatively reads TRBD1 or TRBD2 (5 bases each). V lost 8 bases, J lost 3 bases, and 11 bases lay in between. The germline V gene has CDR1 MDHEN and CDR2 SYDVKM. The CDR3 is 12 residues long. The CDR3 protein is CASGRDGYEQYV. The CDR3 DNA sequence: TGTGCCAGCGGTCGGGACGGCTACGAGCAGTACGTC.

This sequence joins TRBV28 and TRBJ2-7; possible D gene TRBD1, 6 bases. Germline CDR1 is MDHEN and CDR2 is SYDVKM. The germline V and J ends were trimmed by 2 bases and 0 bases, with 14 bases remaining between them. The CDR3 loop spans 16 amino acids. CDR3 protein: CASSLGPRTASYEQYV. Written as DNA, the CDR3 is TGTGCCAGCAGTTTAGGCCCCCGGACAGCCTCCTACGAGCAGTACGTC.

This clonotype was seen a handful of times. The chain uses TRBV3-1 and TRBJ2-1; 10 positions agree with TRBD2. V shed 6 bases and J 2 bases; nucleotides not matched to a gene: 4. The CDR3 is 15 amino acids. Germline CDR1 LGHDT, CDR2 YNNKEL (reference sequence). The CDR3 DNA reads as TGTGCCAGCAGAAAACTAGCGGGAACCTACAATGAGCAGTTCTTC. Protein: CASRKLAGTYNEQFF.

The rearrangement links TRBV7-9 to TRBJ2-2; TRBD1 matches at 8 bases. Losses at the gene ends were 5 bases for V and 6 bases for J; bases not matched to a gene: 5. Germline values: CDR1 SEHNR, CDR2 FQNEAQ (reference sequence). CDR3 size: 14 residues. CDR3 nucleotide sequence: TGTGCCAGCAGCGTTACCAGGGGGCCCGGGGAGCTGTTTTTT. Protein: CASSVTRGPGELFF.

The V gene is TRBV5-6, the J gene TRBJ2-4; 9 bases agree with TRBD1. Germline trimming cut 2 bases from V and 0 bases from J; bases unmatched to any gene: 0. The germline CDR1 and CDR2 sequences are SGHDT and YYEEEE. This CDR3 contains 15 residues. The CDR3 DNA follows: TGTGCCAGCAGCTTACAGGGGGCAGCCAAAAACATTCAGTACTTC. The encoded protein is CASSLQGAAKNIQYF.

This clonotype has a handful of counts. The chain carries TRBV21-1 and TRBJ1-1; the table gives TRBD1 as D, unverified against the DNA. TRBV21-1 is described as a pseudogene. This CDR3 comprises 12 residues. The CDR3 DNA reads TGTGCCAGCAGCTCCCGATCAGGTGAAGCTTTCTTT. Its translation: CASSSRSGEAFF.

This clonotype has just a few counts. The chain carries TRBV13 and TRBJ2-5; TRBD2 matches 7 bases. The CDR3 has 16 amino acids. Germline CDR1 and CDR2: PRHDT and FYEKMQ (reference sequence). The ends lost 6 bases at V and 2 bases at J; junction bases unmatched: 12. CDR3 protein: CASSHTRASGQETQYF. The CDR3 nucleotides read TGTGCCAGCAGTCACACACGGGCTAGCGGACAAGAGACCCAGTACTTC.

The table lists this clonotype with many counts. This sequence joins TRBV12-3 or TRBV12-4 and TRBJ2-3, with D unclear. The CDR3 totals 13 residues. V lost 2 bases and J lost 4, with 7 bases in between. CDR3 bases: TGTGCCAGCAGTTTATCCGGCGCAGATACGCAGTATTTT. It encodes CASSLSGADTQYF.

This clonotype was counted only a few times. The rearrangement joins TRBV5-1 to TRBJ1-1; TRBD1 agrees at 7 bases. CDR1 SGHRS and CDR2 YFSETQ come from the germline V gene. Trimming removed 0 bases from V and 5 bases from J; junction bases left unmatched: 7. The CDR3 runs to 15 residues. The CDR3 bases are TGCGCCAGCAGCTTGGAGGGGGCCGGAGGAACTGAAGCTTTCTTT. This encodes CASSLEGAGGTEAFF.

The V call is TRBV6-5, the J call TRBJ2-5, with 13 bases fitting TRBD2. This CDR3 region has 19 residues. The V and J ends lost 0 bases and 2 bases, in that order; junction bases with no gene match: 9. Germline CDR1 MNHEY, CDR2 SVGAGI. CDR3 region: CASSYSGLAGRPAQETQYF. The CDR3 nucleotides read TGTGCCAGCAGTTACTCGGGACTAGCGGGACGCCCCGCGCAAGAGACCCAGTACTTC.

The genes are TRBV12-3 or TRBV12-4 and TRBJ2-5; 12 bases agree with TRBD1. V lost 3 bases, J lost 4 bases, and 9 bases stayed unmatched. The CDR3 covers 17 residues. The CDR3 is CASSFGTGGGKRETQYF. CDR3 bases: TGTGCCAGCAGTTTCGGGACAGGGGGCGGTAAGAGAGAGACCCAGTACTTC.

The chain joins TRBV5-1 to TRBJ2-7; the D gene is possibly TRBD2 (5 bases). The CDR3 sequence is 13 residues long. Germline-derived CDR1 and CDR2 are SGHRS and YFSETQ. V was trimmed by 0 bases and J by 2 bases, leaving 6 bases between them. The CDR3 loop reads CASSLERPYEQYF. The CDR3 DNA follows: TGCGCCAGCAGCTTGGAGCGGCCCTACGAGCAGTACTTC. The whole variable domain, filled in from reference TRBV5-1 and TRBJ2-7, reads KAGVTQTPRYLIKTRGQQVTLSCSPISGHRSVSWYQQTPGQGLQFLFEYFSETQRNKGNFPGRFSGRQFSNSRSEMNVSTLELGDSALYLCASSLERPYEQYFGPGTRLTVT.

This clonotype has more than one count but fewer than ten. The chain carries TRBV7-8 and TRBJ2-7; D remains unclear. Between the trimmed V and J ends, which lost 3 bases and 9 bases, there was a span of 12 bases. The CDR3 length is 12 residues. Germline loops: CDR1 SGHVS, CDR2 FQNEAQ. CDR3 region: CASSLLSEVQYF. The CDR3 nucleotides are TGTGCCAGCAGCTTGCTTAGTGAGGTGCAGTACTTC.

The CDR3 reads CATSRDRGGNYGYTF. The CDR3, as DNA: TGTGCCACCAGCAGAGATAGAGGGGGCAACTATGGCTACACCTTC. The genes are TRBV15 and TRBJ1-2; 7 nucleotides match TRBD1. The CDR3 runs 15 residues. In germline, CDR1 is LNHNV, CDR2 YYDKDF (reference sequence). Trimming at V came to 0 bases and at J to 2 bases, leaving 3 bases not matched to a gene.

This chain connects TRBV6-5 to TRBJ2-7; perhaps TRBD1 as D (6 bases). Per germline, CDR1 MNHEY and CDR2 SVGAGI. The CDR3 is 15 residues long. V lost 2 bases and J lost 6, with 17 bases in between. Written as DNA, the CDR3 is TGTGCCAGCAGTTACGAGGACAGCTCCTTTACCGAGCAGTACGTC. Amino acids: CASSYEDSSFTEQYV.

The chain is built from TRBV12-3 or TRBV12-4 and TRBJ1-2, with D unresolved. V was cut by 3 bases and J by 4 bases, with 6 bases left in between. The CDR3 sequence is 12 residues long. CDR3 sequence (DNA): TGTGCCAGCAGTTTTTCAGTCTATGGCTACACCTTC. It is translated as CASSFSVYGYTF.

The chain is built from TRBV30 and TRBJ1-5; D not certain. Germline V gene sequence: CDR1 GTSNPN, CDR2 SVGIG (reference sequence). This CDR3 contains 12 residues. V lost 2 bases and J 5 bases, leaving 7 bases between the germline ends. In nucleotides, the CDR3 is TGTGCCTGGAGTTTTTCCGATCAGCCCCAGCATTTT. This translates into CAWSFSDQPQHF.

The rearrangement uses TRBV19 and TRBJ2-5, with 8 bases identical to TRBD1. Germline CDR1 is LNHDA and CDR2 is SQIVND (reference sequence). The CDR3 extends over 15 amino acids. The V gene end was trimmed by 9 bases and the J gene end by 0 bases; junction bases not matched to a gene: 9. The CDR3 loop reads CASGQGRDNQETQYF. As DNA, the CDR3 is TGTGCCAGCGGACAGGGAAGGGATAACCAAGAGACCCAGTACTTC.

This clonotype was picked up a small number of times. The chain couples TRBV29-1 to TRBJ2-7; TRBD2 agrees at 7 bases. Germline CDR1 is SQVTM and CDR2 is ANQGSEA. V lost 3 bases and J lost 0; bases outside the gene matches: 5. This CDR3 is built from 14 residues. The CDR3 reads CSVEGTTSSYEQYF. Here the CDR3 DNA reads TGCAGCGTTGAGGGGACTACAAGCTCCTACGAGCAGTACTTC.

In its sample, this clonotype was seen a few times. The V call is TRBV29-1, the J call TRBJ2-5, with D possibly TRBD2 on 5 matching bases. This CDR3 comprises 13 residues. Trimming pared 3 bases from V and 4 bases from J, leaving 12 bases between. In germline, CDR1 is SQVTM, CDR2 ANQGSEA. CDR3 nucleotides: TGCAGCGTTGATAACGCGGGCCTAGAGACCCAGTACTTC. Protein: CSVDNAGLETQYF.

The chain couples TRBV29-1 to TRBJ2-7, with 7 nucleotides matching TRBD2. The CDR3 has 14 residues. CDR1 and CDR2 from the germline V gene are SQVTM and ANQGSEA. V gave up 3 bases and J gave up 7 bases; unmatched junction bases: 12. The CDR3, as DNA: TGCAGCGTTGAGGGGGGGACCCTTCGGGGAGAGCAGTACTTC. Amino acids: CSVEGGTLRGEQYF.

This clonotype was found a few times. The chain employs TRBV18 and TRBJ2-5; 9 bases map to TRBD2. The CDR3 consists of 16 residues. Germline-derived CDR1 and CDR2 are KGHSH and LQKENI. The J segment lost 0 bases and the V segment lost 0 bases, leaving 2 bases of the junction unmatched. The CDR3 here is CASSPPGLADQETQYF. CDR3 bases: TGTGCCAGCTCACCACCGGGACTAGCAGACCAAGAGACCCAGTACTTC.

The chain employs TRBV3-1 and TRBJ2-3; 9 bases are a match to TRBD1. CDR3 size: 15 residues. V was pared by 6 bases and J by 0 bases, with 4 bases of the junction left unmatched. Germline V CDR1 and CDR2: LGHDT, YNNKEL (reference sequence). CDR3 protein: CASRDRGFSTDTQYF. The CDR3 coding sequence is TGTGCCAGCAGAGACAGGGGGTTCAGCACAGATACGCAGTATTTT.

This clonotype was seen more than once but under ten times. The V gene is TRBV18, the J gene TRBJ1-4; no definite D call. V was trimmed by 8 bases and J by 7 bases, leaving 20 bases between them. CDR3 length: 15 residues. Per germline, CDR1 KGHSH and CDR2 LQKENI. The CDR3 DNA reads as TGTGCCAGCACCGCACTTTCGGCGGGGAGTGAAAAACTGTTTTTT. This translates into CASTALSAGSEKLFF.

In its sample, this clonotype was seen a few times. The DNA for the CDR3 is TGTGCCAGTAGGGATTCCCGCCACGGTGAGCAGTTCTTC. Translated, it gives CASRDSRHGEQFF. This chain connects TRBV28 to TRBJ2-1; D gene unclear. Germline V CDR1 and CDR2: MDHEN, SYDVKM. Trimming took off 9 bases at V and 9 bases at J, with 18 bases between the two ends. The CDR3 runs to 13 residues.